The source of this TCR beta chain is a study of blood T cell repertoires in COVID-19. Study summary: COVID-19 samples, acute and convalescent, were from the United States, Italy and Spain. From T cells, B-cell-depleted T cells, or PBMCs came the material, which was cDNA or gDNA.

This CDR3 has 18 amino acids. V lost 1 base to trimming and J lost 5 bases; unmatched junction nucleotides: 16. Original processing methods: From reference gene primer amplification, estimates of nucleated cell counts were derived. Only in-frame clones appear in the TCRdb table, and some are missing; sequencing was by immunoSEQ multiplex PCR. That table furnishes V, J and clone size, whereas the DNA furnished D and trimming. The sample comprises roughly 200,000 clones, roughly 80% of which are singletons, and under 7% rests with the top ten. The Seattle patients joined while their infection was active and were tracked longitudinally afterward.

Material for sequencing was peripheral blood. The sequence was collected from a woman aged 40 to 55 with COVID-19, enrolled during active disease. V is TRBV23-1 and J is TRBJ2-7; 8 bases line up with TRBD2. TRBV23-1 is sorted into the ORF group, with uncertain function. The CDR3 protein is CASSQCIPVCGGLNEQYF. As DNA, the CDR3 is TGCGCCAGCAGTCAATGCATCCCCGTATGCGGGGGGCTCAACGAGCAGTACTTC.